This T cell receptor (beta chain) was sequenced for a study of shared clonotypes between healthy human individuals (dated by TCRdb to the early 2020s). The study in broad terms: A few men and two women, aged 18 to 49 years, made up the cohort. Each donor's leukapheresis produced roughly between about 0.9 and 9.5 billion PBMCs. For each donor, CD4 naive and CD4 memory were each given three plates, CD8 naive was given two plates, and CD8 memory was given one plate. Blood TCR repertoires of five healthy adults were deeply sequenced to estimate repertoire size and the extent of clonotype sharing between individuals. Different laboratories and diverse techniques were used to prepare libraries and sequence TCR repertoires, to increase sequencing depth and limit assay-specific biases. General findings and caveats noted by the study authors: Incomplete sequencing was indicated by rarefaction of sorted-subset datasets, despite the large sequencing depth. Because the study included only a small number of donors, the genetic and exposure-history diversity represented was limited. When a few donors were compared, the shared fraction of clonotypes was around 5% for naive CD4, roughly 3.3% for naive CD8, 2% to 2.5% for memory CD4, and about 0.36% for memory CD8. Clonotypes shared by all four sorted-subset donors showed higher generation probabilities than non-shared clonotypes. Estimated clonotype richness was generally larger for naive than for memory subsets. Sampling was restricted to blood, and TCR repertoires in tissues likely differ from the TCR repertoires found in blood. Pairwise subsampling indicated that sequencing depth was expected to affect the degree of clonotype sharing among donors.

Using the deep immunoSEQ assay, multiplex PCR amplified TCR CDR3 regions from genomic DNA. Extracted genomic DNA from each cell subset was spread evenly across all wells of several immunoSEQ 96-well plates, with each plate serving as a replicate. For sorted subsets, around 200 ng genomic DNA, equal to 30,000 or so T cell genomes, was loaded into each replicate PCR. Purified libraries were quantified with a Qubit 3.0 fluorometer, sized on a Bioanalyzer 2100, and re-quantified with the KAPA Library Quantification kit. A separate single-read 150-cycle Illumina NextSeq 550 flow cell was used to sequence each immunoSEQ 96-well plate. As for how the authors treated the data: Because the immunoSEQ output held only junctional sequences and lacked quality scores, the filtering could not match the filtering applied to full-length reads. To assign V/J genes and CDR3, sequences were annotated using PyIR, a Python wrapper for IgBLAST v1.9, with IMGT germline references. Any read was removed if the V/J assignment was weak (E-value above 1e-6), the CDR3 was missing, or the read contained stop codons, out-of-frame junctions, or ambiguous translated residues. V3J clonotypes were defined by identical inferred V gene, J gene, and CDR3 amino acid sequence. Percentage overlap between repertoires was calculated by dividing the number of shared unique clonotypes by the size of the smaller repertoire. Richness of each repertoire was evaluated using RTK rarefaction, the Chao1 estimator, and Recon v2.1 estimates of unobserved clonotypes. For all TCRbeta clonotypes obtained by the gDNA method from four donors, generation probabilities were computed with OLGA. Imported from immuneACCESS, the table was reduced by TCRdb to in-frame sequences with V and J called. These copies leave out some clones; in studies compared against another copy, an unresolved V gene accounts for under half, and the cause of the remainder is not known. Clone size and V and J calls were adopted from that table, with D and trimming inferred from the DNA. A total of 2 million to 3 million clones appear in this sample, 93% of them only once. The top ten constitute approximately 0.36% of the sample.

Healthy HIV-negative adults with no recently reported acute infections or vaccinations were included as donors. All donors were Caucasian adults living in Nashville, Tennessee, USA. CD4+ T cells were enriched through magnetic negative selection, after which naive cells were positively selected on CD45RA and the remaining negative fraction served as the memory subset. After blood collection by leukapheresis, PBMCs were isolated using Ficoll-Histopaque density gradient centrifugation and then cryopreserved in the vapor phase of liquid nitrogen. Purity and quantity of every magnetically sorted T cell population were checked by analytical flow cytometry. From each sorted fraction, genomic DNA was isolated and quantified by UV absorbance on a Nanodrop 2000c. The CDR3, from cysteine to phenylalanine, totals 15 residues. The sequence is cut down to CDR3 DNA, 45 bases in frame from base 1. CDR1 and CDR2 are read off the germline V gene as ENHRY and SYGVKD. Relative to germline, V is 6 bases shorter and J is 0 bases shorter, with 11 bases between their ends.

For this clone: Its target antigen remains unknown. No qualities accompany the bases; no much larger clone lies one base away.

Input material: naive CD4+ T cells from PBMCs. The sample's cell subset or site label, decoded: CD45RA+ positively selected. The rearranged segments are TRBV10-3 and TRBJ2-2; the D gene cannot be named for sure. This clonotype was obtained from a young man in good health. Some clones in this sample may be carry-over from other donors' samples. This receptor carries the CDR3 CAISPTHANTGELFF. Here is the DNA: TGTGCCATCAGCCCGACACACGCGAACACCGGGGAGCTGTTTTTT.